These T cell receptor beta chains were read from a single sample in a study of T-cell reconstitution after alpha-beta-depleted transplantation in children. TCRdb ran MiXCR on the PCR reads and lists one entry per CDR3 protein. The sample holds hundreds of thousands of distinct CDR3 sequences, under 15% seen once. The specimen was PBMCs, mostly from graft donor cells, collected 360 days after TCRalphabeta/CD19-depleted stem cell transplant. All receptors come from a male patient under 18 who had a stem cell transplant for acute myeloid leukemia, so the T cells may come from the graft donor. Each CDR3 is given with its conserved first and last residue. A D gene is named only where the DNA matches it firmly. The size entry is marked missing in some rows and otherwise reads once, few, many or a size class.

TRBD2 TRBJ2-3 TRBV10-3 many CAIRPSAGDTDTQYF TGTGCCATCAGACCGTCAGCGGGAGACACAGATACGCAGTATTTT
. TRBJ2-5 TRBV3-1 many CASSPLGRGQETQYF TGTGCCAGCAGCCCCCTAGGGAGGGGGCAAGAGACCCAGTACTTC
. TRBJ2-7 TRBV10-3 many CAIRGPVDEQYF TGTGCCATCAGGGGACCGGTAGACGAGCAGTACTTC
TRBD1 TRBJ2-5 TRBV20-1 few CSANPGTGGPTSPGQQETQYF TGCAGTGCTAATCCCGGGACAGGGGGTCCAACTTCCCCAGGCCAACAAGAGACCCAGTACTTC
TRBD1 TRBJ2-3 TRBV7-6 many CASSLSPGGADTQYF TGTGCCAGCAGCTTAAGTCCAGGGGGCGCCGATACGCAGTATTTT
. TRBJ2-5 TRBV6-1 few CASSRGVAVQETQYF TGTGCCAGCAGCCGAGGCGTCGCGGTACAAGAGACCCAGTACTTC
. TRBJ2-7 TRBV7-2 few CASSLESFEQYF TGTGCCAGCAGCTTAGAAAGTTTCGAGCAGTACTTC
TRBD2 TRBJ2-7 TRBV11-1 few CASSLAVGGLAGEVDEQYF TGTGCCAGCAGCTTAGCGGTCGGGGGACTAGCGGGAGAAGTCGACGAGCAGTACTTC
TRBD2 TRBJ2-1 TRBV20-1 . CSASSALAGLSYNEQFF TGCAGTGCTAGTTCAGCGCTAGCGGGGTTATCCTACAATGAGCAGTTCTTC
TRBD1 TRBJ1-2 TRBV29-1 . CSVDSRGEYGYTF TGCAGCGTTGACTCCAGGGGGGAGTATGGCTACACCTTC
. TRBJ2-7 TRBV19 . CASSILGARYEQYF TGTGCCAGTAGTATCCTGGGGGCGAGATACGAGCAGTACTTC